Listed below are T cell receptor beta chains from one sample, sequenced in a study of blood T cells in healthy people across ages. TCRdb re-analysed the 5' RACE reads in MiXCR, keeping a single row per CDR3 protein. The repertoire consists of some 710,000 distinct CDR3 sequences, with 35% to 60% occurring once and the leading ten covering approximately 18%. The sequenced sample consisted of blood. These receptors were collected from a man older than 75 in good health. The CDR3 runs from the conserved cysteine through the conserved F or W. D genes are given only for firm matches. Clone size is not always given. Where it is, it says once, few, many or a class for expanded clones.

J,D,length,V,size,DNA,CDR3
TRBJ2-1,TRBD1,13,TRBV7-2,-,TGTGCCAGCAGTAACAGGGGGCGCGATGAGCAGTTCTTC,CASSNRGRDEQFF
TRBJ1-2,-,15,TRBV20-1,-,TGCAGTGCCAAGCCCCCCAACGGACAGTCCTATGGCTACACCTTC,CSAKPPNGQSYGYTF
TRBJ2-5,TRBD1,18,TRBV28,-,TGTGCCAGCAGTCAACAGGGGGCGCGGGCTATTCCCCAAGAGACCCAGTACTTC,CASSQQGARAIPQETQYF
TRBJ2-7,-,15,TRBV4-2,few,TGTGCCAGCAGCCAAGAATGGGGGCCAACCTACGAGCAGTACTTC,CASSQEWGPTYEQYF
TRBJ2-5,-,10,TRBV20-1,many,TGCAGTGCGTTCGAGGAGACCCAGTACTTC,CSAFEETQYF
TRBJ2-5,TRBD1,14,TRBV5-6,-,TGTGCCAGCAGCCCGACAGGGTTAGAAGAGACCCAGTACTTC,CASSPTGLEETQYF
TRBJ1-5,-,13,TRBV6-5,many,TGTGCCAGCAGTGACACGGCGGGGCAGCCCCAGCATTTT,CASSDTAGQPQHF
TRBJ2-5,-,14,TRBV27,-,TGTGCCAGCAGTCTCCAAGGACCCACAGAGACCCAGTACTTC,CASSLQGPTETQYF
TRBJ2-3,-,14,TRBV5-1,-,TGCGCCAGCAAGCCCCAAAGGGGCACAGATACGCAGTATTTT,CASKPQRGTDTQYF
TRBJ2-3,TRBD2,16,TRBV7-9,few,TGTGCCAGCAGCTTAGAAAGACTAGCGAGGACAGATACGCAGTATTTT,CASSLERLARTDTQYF
TRBJ2-3,TRBD1,15,TRBV20-1,many,TGCAGTGTTAGGGGACGGACAGGGGGCTCAGATACGCAGTATTTT,CSVRGRTGGSDTQYF
TRBJ2-7,-,15,TRBV5-1,-,TGCGCCAGCAGCTCTCGAAACCCGGGGGAAGGCGAGCAGTACTTC,CASSSRNPGEGEQYF